The 17 T cell receptor beta chains given below trace back to one sample, sequenced in a study of regulatory T cells. Amplification used 52 TRBV primers and 13 TRBJ primers. Generated by immunoSEQ multiplex PCR, the TCRdb table keeps only in-frame clones and is missing some. The sample yields tens of thousands of clones, nearly 90% seen once. Study outcomes and limitations: Hydrophobic residues at CDR3 positions 6 and 7 were enriched in conventional CD4+ T cells of CD3G-deficient patients.

What these receptors recognize is not known. The sequenced material came from conventional CD4+ T cells sorted from blood. The source is a child younger than 18 with CD3G deficiency.

V and J are TRBV5-1 and TRBJ1-1; possibly TRBD1 for D (6 bases). Between the trimmed V and J ends, which lost 4 bases and 1 base, there was a span of 17 bases. CDR1 and CDR2 from the germline V gene are SGHRS and YFSETQ. This CDR3 is built from 16 residues. CDR3 region: CASSRGGQGSNTEAFF. The CDR3 DNA reads TGCGCCAGCAGCCGAGGAGGGCAGGGGTCGAACACTGAAGCTTTCTTT. Together with reference TRBV5-1 and TRBJ1-1, the CDR3 gives the full variable domain: KAGVTQTPRYLIKTRGQQVTLSCSPISGHRSVSWYQQTPGQGLQFLFEYFSETQRNKGNFPGRFSGRQFSNSRSEMNVSTLELGDSALYLCASSRGGQGSNTEAFFGQGTRLTVV.

This sequence joins TRBV19 and TRBJ2-1; TRBD2 matches at 11 bases. The V segment lost 3 bases and the J segment 7 bases; nucleotides outside the gene matches: 8. The V gene's germline CDR1 is LNHDA and CDR2 SQIVND (reference sequence). The CDR3 has 16 residues. CDR3 region: CASSILRPSGRNEQFF. The CDR3 nucleotides are TGTGCCAGTAGTATCCTCCGCCCTAGCGGGAGGAATGAGCAGTTCTTC.

The chain combines TRBV28 with TRBJ1-5; the D is unclear. Trimming shortened V by 2 bases and J by 6 bases, and 14 bases separated the two germline ends. The germline gives CDR1 MDHEN, CDR2 SYDVKM. The CDR3 sequence is 15 residues long. CDR3 residues: CASSLLGKSGQPQHF. CDR3 DNA: TGTGCCAGCAGTTTACTAGGCAAAAGCGGTCAGCCCCAGCATTTT.

The chain combines TRBV7-9 with TRBJ2-3; D possibly corresponds to TRBD2 (6 bases). V was trimmed by 8 bases and J by 4 bases, leaving 10 bases between them. The V gene's germline CDR1 is SEHNR and CDR2 FQNEAQ (reference sequence). The CDR3 is made up of 12 amino acids. The CDR3 sequence: CASAGWADTQYF. The CDR3, as DNA: TGTGCCAGCGCGGGGTGGGCAGATACGCAGTATTTT. The full variable domain, completed using reference TRBV7-9 and TRBJ2-3, is DTGVSQNPRHKITKRGQNVTFRCDPISEHNRLYWYRQTLGQGPEFLTYFQNEAQLEKSRLLSDRFSAERPKGSFSTLEIQRTEQGDSAMYLCASAGWADTQYFGPGTRLTVL.

J is TRBJ2-7 and V is TRBV27, with TRBD2 matching over 7 bases. The V gene's germline CDR1 is MNHEY and CDR2 SMNVEV (reference sequence). The V gene end was trimmed by 0 bases and the J gene end by 5 bases; junction bases not matched to a gene: 1. The CDR3 runs to 13 residues. The CDR3 protein is CASSLSGGDEQYF. In DNA form, the CDR3 reads TGTGCCAGCAGTTTATCGGGAGGGGACGAGCAGTACTTC.

The chain uses TRBV7-9 and TRBJ2-1; D not certain. Germline V gene data show CDR1 as SEHNR and CDR2 as FQNEAQ (reference sequence). CDR3 size: 13 residues. V was cut by 3 bases and J by 8 bases, with 11 bases left in between. CDR3 loop: CASSFGQKYEQFF. CDR3 nucleotide sequence: TGTGCCAGCAGCTTTGGGCAAAAATATGAGCAGTTCTTC.

The V and J genes are TRBV19 and TRBJ2-2; TRBD1 agrees at 9 bases. The J segment lost 3 bases and the V segment lost 6 bases, leaving 11 bases of the junction unmatched. The germline CDR1 and CDR2 sequences are LNHDA and SQIVND (reference sequence). CDR3 size: 17 residues. The CDR3 sequence is CASSPNRGQMDTGELFF. CDR3 coding DNA: TGTGCCAGTAGCCCGAACAGGGGGCAGATGGACACCGGGGAGCTGTTTTTT.

The DNA for the CDR3 is TGTGCCAGCTCACCTGGACGGATCTCTAACTATGGCTACACCTTC. Translation gives CASSPGRISNYGYTF. V gene TRBV18 combines with J gene TRBJ1-2; no reliable D call. With 3 bases removed from V and 0 bases from J, the gap between germline ends came to 11 bases. Looked up from germline, CDR1 is KGHSH and CDR2 is LQKENI. The CDR3 runs to 15 residues.

This clone was seen only once. V gene TRBV6-1 combines with J gene TRBJ2-6; D gene unclear. Trimming stripped 2 bases from V and 2 bases from J, with 7 bases between. From germline, CDR1 is MNHNS and CDR2 SASEGT. CDR3 length: 15 amino acids. CDR3 in DNA: TGTGCCAGCAGTGAACTACGGACTGGGGCCAACGTCCTGACTTTC. Its translation: CASSELRTGANVLTF.

This clone was seen only a few times. Distinct nucleotide sequences in the sample also encode this CDR3. The rearrangement uses TRBV6-1 and TRBJ1-1; 9 nucleotides line up with TRBD1. CDR1 and CDR2 from the germline V gene are MNHNS and SASEGT. Losses at the gene ends were 6 bases for V and 6 bases for J; bases not matched to a gene: 5. The CDR3 extends over 13 amino acids. CDR3 in DNA: TGTGCCAGCAGGGGACAGGGAAGATCTGAAGCTTTCTTT. This translates into CASRGQGRSEAFF.

In this sample, this clone turned up once. The rearrangement joins TRBV28 to TRBJ2-4; D gene ambiguous. From germline, CDR1 is MDHEN and CDR2 SYDVKM. The CDR3 is 16 amino acids. V was shortened by 2 bases and J by 1 base, with 12 bases between the two germline ends. The CDR3 nucleotides read TGTGCCAGCAGTTTACATGGCACTGCGGCCAAAAACATTCAGTACTTC. Translating it yields CASSLHGTAAKNIQYF.

V and J are TRBV28 and TRBJ2-1; D is possibly TRBD1 (6 bases). Trimming stripped 4 bases from V and 10 bases from J, with 20 bases between. The CDR3 loop spans 15 amino acids. Germline V gene sequence: CDR1 MDHEN, CDR2 SYDVKM. CDR3 sequence: CASSSQSPGDGEQFF. In nucleotides, the CDR3 is TGTGCCAGCAGTTCTCAATCCCCAGGGGACGGGGAGCAGTTCTTC.

The CDR3 loop is CASSIQGGNQPQHF. Here the CDR3 DNA reads TGTGCCAGTAGTATTCAAGGGGGCAATCAGCCCCAGCATTTT. This chain joins TRBV19 and TRBJ1-5; perhaps TRBD1 as D (5 bases). Trimming removed 3 bases at V and 2 bases at J, with 8 bases between. This CDR3 comprises 14 residues. Germline V CDR1 and CDR2: LNHDA, SQIVND (reference sequence).

The chain uses TRBV7-9 and TRBJ2-5; D remains ambiguous. Trimming pared 1 base from V and 2 bases from J, leaving 11 bases between. This CDR3 comprises 15 residues. Per germline, CDR1 SEHNR and CDR2 FQNEAQ (reference sequence). CDR3 amino acids: CASSLGIAKQETQYF. The CDR3, as DNA: TGTGCCAGCAGCTTAGGAATCGCGAAACAAGAGACCCAGTACTTC.

The rearrangement uses TRBV6-1 and TRBJ1-1; D might be TRBD1 (5 bases). The CDR3 sequence is 16 residues long. Per the germline V gene, CDR1 is MNHNS and CDR2 is SASEGT. V gave up 0 bases and J gave up 0 bases, with 11 bases separating them. Here the CDR3 reads CASSEAFGTVNTEAFF. As DNA, the CDR3 is TGTGCCAGCAGTGAAGCATTCGGGACGGTGAACACTGAAGCTTTCTTT.

The chain couples TRBV19 to TRBJ2-6, with D perhaps assigned TRBD1 or TRBD2 (5 bases each). With 5 bases removed from V and 2 bases from J, the gap between germline ends came to 7 bases. This CDR3 has 14 residues. In germline, CDR1 is LNHDA, CDR2 SQIVND (reference sequence). CDR3 coding DNA: TGTGCCAGTAGTCAGGGACCTGGGGCCAACGTCCTGACTTTC. Translation gives CASSQGPGANVLTF.

V gene TRBV6-1 combines with J gene TRBJ2-7, with a tentative D call TRBD2 (6 bases). The CDR3 is made up of 13 amino acids. Germline V gene sequence: CDR1 MNHNS, CDR2 SASEGT. V lost 6 bases and J lost 2, with 11 bases in between. Here the CDR3 DNA reads TGTGCCAGCAGGGAGGGAGGCACCTACGAGCAGTACTTC. This encodes CASREGGTYEQYF.